The T cell receptor (beta chain) under discussion was sequenced for a study of CD4 and CD8 cells across lung adenocarcinoma regions. This clonotype was observed once. Using its own MiXCR run on the PCR reads, TCRdb lists one record per CDR3 protein. The sample contains over 8,500 distinct CDR3 sequences, approximately 58% of which appear only once. Donors had localized lung adenocarcinoma, a non-small cell lung cancer. The specimen was CD8+ T cells from the margin of a lung tumor. The sequence derives from a male donor with lung adenocarcinoma. The CD4 and CD8 labels of this study may be unreliable.

CDR3 in amino acids: CASSGVLGSYNEQFF. The CDR3 region has the DNA TGTGCCAGCAGTGGGGTCCTAGGCTCCTACAATGAGCAGTTCTTC. This chain uses TRBV6-4 with TRBJ2-1; D not certain. The CDR3 totals 15 residues. V was clipped by 4 bases and J by 0 bases, with 10 bases between them. Germline V CDR1 and CDR2: MRHNA, SNTAGT.